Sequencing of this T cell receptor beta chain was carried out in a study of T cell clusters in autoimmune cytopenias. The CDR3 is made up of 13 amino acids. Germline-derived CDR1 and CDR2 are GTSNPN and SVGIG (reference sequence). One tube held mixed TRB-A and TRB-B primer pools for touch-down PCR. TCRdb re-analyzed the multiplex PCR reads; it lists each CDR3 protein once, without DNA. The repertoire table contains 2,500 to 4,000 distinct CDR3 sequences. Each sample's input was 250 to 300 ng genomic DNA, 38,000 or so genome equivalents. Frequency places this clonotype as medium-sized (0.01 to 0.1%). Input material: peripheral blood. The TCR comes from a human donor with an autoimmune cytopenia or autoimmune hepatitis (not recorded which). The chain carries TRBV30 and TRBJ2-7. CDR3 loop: CAWRGSVVYEQYF. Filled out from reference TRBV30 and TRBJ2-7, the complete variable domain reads SQTIHQWPATLVQPVGSPLSLECTVEGTSNPNLYWYRQAAGRGLQLLFYSVGIGQISSEVPQNLSASRPQDRQFILSSKKLLLSDSGFYLCAWRGSVVYEQYFGPGTRLTVT.